This T cell receptor beta chain was retrieved from a study of prognosis after radiotherapy for stage I lung cancer. J gave up 4 bases and V 5 bases, and 9 bases lay outside the gene matches. This CDR3 contains 15 residues. The V gene's germline CDR1 is MNHEY and CDR2 SVGEGT. This clonotype occurred many times. The genomic DNA TCR beta CDR3 region underwent two rounds of multiplex PCR. The use of primers specific to each TRBV and TRBJ gene characterized first-round PCR. TCRdb reprocessed the multiplex PCR reads with MiXCR, giving one entry per CDR3 protein. The sample holds 30,000 or so distinct CDR3 sequences, over 40% seen once.

The TCR sequence derives from a donor aged 50 or older with non-small cell lung cancer. The sequences come from PBMCs, collected before or after stereotactic body radiation therapy (not recorded which). The V and J genes are TRBV6-2 or TRBV6-3 and TRBJ2-5; TRBD1 aligns across 8 bases. CDR3 residues: CASSEPTGVRETQYF. DNA for the CDR3: TGTGCCAGCAGTGAACCGACAGGGGTCCGAGAGACCCAGTACTTC.